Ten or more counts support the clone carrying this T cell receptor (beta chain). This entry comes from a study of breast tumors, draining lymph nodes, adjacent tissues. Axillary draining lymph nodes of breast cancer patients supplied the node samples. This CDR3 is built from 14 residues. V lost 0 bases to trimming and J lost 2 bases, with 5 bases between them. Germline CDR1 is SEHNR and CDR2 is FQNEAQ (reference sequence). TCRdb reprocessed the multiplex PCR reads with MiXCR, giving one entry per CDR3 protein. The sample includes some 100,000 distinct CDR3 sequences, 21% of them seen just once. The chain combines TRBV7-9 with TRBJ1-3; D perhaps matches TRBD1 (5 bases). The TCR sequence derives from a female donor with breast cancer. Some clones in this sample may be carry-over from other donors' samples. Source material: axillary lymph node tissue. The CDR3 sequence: CASSLADTGNTIYF. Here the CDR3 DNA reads TGTGCCAGCAGCTTAGCGGACACTGGAAACACCATATATTTT. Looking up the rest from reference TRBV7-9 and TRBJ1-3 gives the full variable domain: DTGVSQNPRHKITKRGQNVTFRCDPISEHNRLYWYRQTLGQGPEFLTYFQNEAQLEKSRLLSDRFSAERPKGSFSTLEIQRTEQGDSAMYLCASSLADTGNTIYFGEGSWLTVV.